These 11 T cell receptor beta chains share one sample of origin, sequenced in a study of OX40 agonist ivuxolimab in advanced cancers. Data came from immunoSEQ multiplex PCR; TCRdb stores just in-frame clones and leaves some out. The sample carries tens of thousands of clones, about nine tenths recorded once. Sequences were derived from CD4+ or CD8+ T cells sorted from blood, sampled in a trial of the OX40 agonist ivuxolimab. These receptors were collected from an adult with an advanced solid tumor such as melanoma, head and neck, liver or kidney cancer.

The chain is built from TRBV28 and TRBJ1-3; maybe TRBD1 (5 bases). This CDR3 spans 13 amino acids. Germline CDR1 reads MDHEN; CDR2 reads SYDVKM. The V end was cut by 7 bases, the J end by 0 bases, with 7 bases between. The CDR3 sequence: CASKDTSGNTIYF. In nucleotides, the CDR3 is TGTGCCAGCAAGGACACCTCTGGAAACACCATATATTTT.

The chain employs TRBV7-9 and TRBJ2-7; D might be TRBD2 (5 bases). CDR1 and CDR2 (germline): SEHNR, FQNEAQ (reference sequence). The CDR3 covers 15 residues. V was clipped by 5 bases and J by 4 bases, with 18 bases between them. DNA for the CDR3: TGTGCCAGCAGCGGGCGGAGCGGAGGAAGGTACGAGCAGTACTTC. Translated, it gives CASSGRSGGRYEQYF. Full variable domain (outside the CDR3, taken from reference TRBV7-9 and TRBJ2-7): DTGVSQNPRHKITKRGQNVTFRCDPISEHNRLYWYRQTLGQGPEFLTYFQNEAQLEKSRLLSDRFSAERPKGSFSTLEIQRTEQGDSAMYLCASSGRSGGRYEQYFGPGTRLTVT.

This clone has a single count. The chain carries TRBV7-3 and TRBJ2-2, with D possibly matching TRBD1 (7 bases). Looked up from germline, CDR1 is SGHTA and CDR2 is FQGTGA. CDR3 length: 14 amino acids. V was trimmed by 5 bases and J by 3 bases, leaving 10 bases between them. CDR3 in DNA: TGTGCCAGCAGCGCCAGGGGGGACACCGGGGAGCTGTTTTTT. It translates to CASSARGDTGELFF.

The J gene is TRBJ1-5, the V gene TRBV5-3; 7 bases match TRBD1. TRBV5-3 is placed among ORFs of uncertain function. Losses at the gene ends were 4 bases for V and 2 bases for J; bases not matched to a gene: 21. The CDR3 covers 20 residues. This CDR3 reads CARSGKIIQGSGFGNQPQHF. DNA for the CDR3: TGTGCCAGAAGCGGCAAAATAATACAGGGGAGCGGGTTCGGCAATCAGCCCCAGCATTTT.

The V and J genes are TRBV5-6 and TRBJ2-2; 7 bases fit TRBD1. Trimming took 6 bases from V and 1 from J; bases not matched to a gene: 9. CDR1 is SGHDT and CDR2 is YYEEEE in the germline V gene. The CDR3 has 16 residues. CDR3 coding DNA: TGTGCCAGCATCCCTCCCGGGACAGAGAACACCGGGGAGCTGTTTTTT. It is translated as CASIPPGTENTGELFF.

The rearrangement links TRBV15 to TRBJ2-1; D is perhaps TRBD1 or TRBD2 (5 bases each). Germline V gene lookup returns CDR1 LNHNV and CDR2 YYDKDF (reference sequence). CDR3 length equals 12 residues. The V and J ends lost 3 bases and 10 bases respectively, with 10 bases between them. CDR3 coding DNA: TGTGCCACCAGCAGCCGGGGCTTAGAGCAGTTCTTC. Its protein is CATSSRGLEQFF.

The chain joins TRBV10-1 to TRBJ2-2, with 7 bases fitting TRBD1. Germline V gene data show CDR1 as WNHNN and CDR2 as SYGVQD (reference sequence). The CDR3 spans 14 residues. Trimming took 6 bases from V and 0 from J; bases not matched to a gene: 1. The CDR3: CASRDRTNTGELFF. The DNA of the CDR3 is TGCGCCAGCAGGGACAGGACGAACACCGGGGAGCTGTTTTTT.

The chain has TRBV5-1 and TRBJ2-5; D is possibly TRBD1 (5 bases). Germline assignment: CDR1 SGHRS and CDR2 YFSETQ. The V gene lost 3 bases and the J gene lost 5 bases, with 8 bases spanning the gap. The CDR3 is made up of 12 amino acids. The CDR3 region is CASSWKGETQYF. The CDR3 DNA sequence: TGCGCCAGCAGCTGGAAGGGGGAGACCCAGTACTTC.

This chain links TRBV4-3 with TRBJ1-2; 7 bases line up with TRBD1. This CDR3 spans 13 amino acids. V lost 4 bases, J lost 4 bases, and 3 bases stayed unmatched. Per germline, CDR1 LGHNA and CDR2 YSLEER. The CDR3 spells CASSLGQFYGYTF. CDR3 in DNA: TGCGCCAGCAGCCTGGGACAGTTCTATGGCTACACCTTC.

J is TRBJ1-2 and V is TRBV28; a weak D match, TRBD1 (5 bases). This CDR3 region has 12 residues. Trimming left V 6 bases short and J 3 bases short, with 8 bases between. Germline-derived CDR1 and CDR2 are MDHEN and SYDVKM. In nucleotides, the CDR3 is TGTGCCAGCAGGAAGACAGACTATGGCTACACCTTC. This sequence encodes CASRKTDYGYTF.

The chain uses TRBV6-5 and TRBJ1-5; 9 nucleotides align to TRBD1. The junction had 7 bases not matched to a gene; V was cut back by 6 bases and J by 7 bases. The CDR3 is 14 amino acids. The germline V gene encodes CDR1 MNHEY and CDR2 SVGAGI. CDR3: CASRRTGAGQPQHF. CDR3 bases: TGTGCCAGCAGACGGACAGGGGCAGGACAGCCCCAGCATTTT.